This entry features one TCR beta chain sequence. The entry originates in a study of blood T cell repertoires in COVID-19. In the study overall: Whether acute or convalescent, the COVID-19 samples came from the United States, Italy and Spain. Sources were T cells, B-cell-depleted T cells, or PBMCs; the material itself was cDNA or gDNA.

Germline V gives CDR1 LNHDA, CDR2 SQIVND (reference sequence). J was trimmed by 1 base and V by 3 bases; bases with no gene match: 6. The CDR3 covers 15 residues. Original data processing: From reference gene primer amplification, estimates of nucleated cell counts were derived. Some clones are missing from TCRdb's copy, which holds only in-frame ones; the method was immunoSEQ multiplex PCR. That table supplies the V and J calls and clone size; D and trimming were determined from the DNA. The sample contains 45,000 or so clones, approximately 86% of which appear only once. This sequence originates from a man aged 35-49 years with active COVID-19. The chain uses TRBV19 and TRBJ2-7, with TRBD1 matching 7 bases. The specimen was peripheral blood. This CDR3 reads CASSIDRVRSYEQYF. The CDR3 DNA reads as TGTGCCAGTAGTATCGACAGGGTAAGGTCCTACGAGCAGTACTTC.